This TCR beta chain came from a study of early T cells in non-severe SARS-CoV-2 infection. This clonotype was counted at least ten times. TCRdb redid the calling of the 5' RACE reads with MiXCR, one entry per CDR3 protein. In the table there are tens of thousands of distinct CDR3 sequences, 5.4% of which are singletons. V lost 5 bases, J lost 4 bases, and 8 bases stayed unmatched. CDR3 length equals 14 residues. CDR1 DFQATT and CDR2 SNEGSKA come from the germline V gene (reference sequence). This clonotype was obtained from an adult who was a healthcare worker with PCR-confirmed SARS-CoV-2 infection or an uninfected control (not recorded which). The starting material was whole blood, obtained at baseline. The J gene is TRBJ2-7, the V gene TRBV20-1; 10 bases line up with TRBD2. CDR3 amino acids: CSAGGLAGEYEQYF. The CDR3 nucleotides read TGCAGTGCTGGGGGGCTAGCGGGAGAGTACGAGCAGTACTTC.